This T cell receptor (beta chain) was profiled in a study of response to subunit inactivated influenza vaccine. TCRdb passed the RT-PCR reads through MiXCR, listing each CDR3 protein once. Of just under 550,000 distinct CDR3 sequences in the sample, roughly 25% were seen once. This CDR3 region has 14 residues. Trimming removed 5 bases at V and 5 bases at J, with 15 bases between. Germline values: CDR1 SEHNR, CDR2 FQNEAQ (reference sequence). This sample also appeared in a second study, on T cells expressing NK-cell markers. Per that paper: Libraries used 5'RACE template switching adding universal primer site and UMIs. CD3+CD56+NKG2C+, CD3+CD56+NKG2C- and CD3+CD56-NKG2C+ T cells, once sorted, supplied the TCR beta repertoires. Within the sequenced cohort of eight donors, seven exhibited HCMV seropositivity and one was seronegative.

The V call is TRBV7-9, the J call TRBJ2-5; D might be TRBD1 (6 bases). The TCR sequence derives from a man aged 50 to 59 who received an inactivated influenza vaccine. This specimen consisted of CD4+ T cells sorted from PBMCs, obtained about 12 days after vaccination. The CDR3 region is CASSVRDTWETQYF. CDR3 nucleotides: TGTGCCAGCAGCGTCCGGGACACTTGGGAGACCCAGTACTTC. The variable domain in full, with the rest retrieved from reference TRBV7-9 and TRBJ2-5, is DTGVSQNPRHKITKRGQNVTFRCDPISEHNRLYWYRQTLGQGPEFLTYFQNEAQLEKSRLLSDRFSAERPKGSFSTLEIQRTEQGDSAMYLCASSVRDTWETQYFGPGTRLLVL.